These 18 T cell receptor beta chains originate from one sample sequenced in a study of long-term antiretroviral therapy in people with HIV. An immunoSEQ assay, version v3.0, was performed at survey level. Some clones are missing from TCRdb's copy, which holds only in-frame ones; the method was immunoSEQ multiplex PCR. The table shows about 12,000 clones, with under 85% occurring only once. Sequenced material: unsorted PBMCs, taken 3.4 years after starting antiretroviral therapy. Receptor source: a man aged 35-49 years with HIV.

The chain combines TRBV7-9 with TRBJ1-4, with 8 nucleotides matching TRBD1. CDR1 SEHNR and CDR2 FQNEAQ come from the germline V gene (reference sequence). The trim removed 5 bases at V and 2 bases at J, leaving 4 bases unmatched. The CDR3 totals 15 residues. This CDR3 is CASSRTGSTNEKLFF. The DNA of the CDR3 is TGTGCCAGCAGCCGGACAGGGTCCACTAATGAAAAACTGTTTTTT.

This CDR3 is CAISESSPGTGHYEQYF. CDR3 bases: TGTGCCATCAGTGAGTCGAGTCCCGGGACAGGGCACTACGAGCAGTACTTC. This sequence joins TRBV10-3 and TRBJ2-7; 9 bases line up with TRBD1. Germline CDR1 and CDR2: ENHRY and SYGVKD. J lost 3 bases, V lost 0 bases, and 9 bases had no gene match. This CDR3 is built from 17 residues.

This clone was picked up one time. The chain joins TRBV7-3 to TRBJ2-5; 7 bases line up with TRBD1. J gave up 2 bases and V 5 bases, and 8 bases lay outside the gene matches. The CDR3 is 15 amino acids. Germline-derived CDR1 and CDR2 are SGHTA and FQGTGA. Written as DNA, the CDR3 is TGTGCCAGCAGCGTCGGGACAGCTCAGCAAGAGACCCAGTACTTC. Translated: CASSVGTAQQETQYF.

The chain has TRBV11-2 and TRBJ2-2; D is unclear. The germline CDR1 and CDR2 sequences are SGHAT and FQNNGV. With 2 bases removed from V and 0 bases from J, the gap between germline ends came to 4 bases. CDR3 length: 14 residues. CDR3 residues: CASSLQTNTGELFF. The CDR3 coding sequence is TGTGCCAGCAGCTTACAGACGAACACCGGGGAGCTGTTTTTT.

CDR3 DNA: TGCGCCAGCAGCTTGTGGCTAGCGGGAAAACGTAACCAGTACTTC. It encodes CASSLWLAGKRNQYF. The V gene is TRBV5-1, the J gene TRBJ2-7, with TRBD2 matching 9 bases. The CDR3 contains 15 residues. CDR1 SGHRS and CDR2 YFSETQ come from the germline V gene. J lost 10 bases, V lost 1 base, and 12 bases had no gene match.

V is TRBV6-5 and J is TRBJ2-7, with D possibly matching TRBD2 (5 bases). CDR1 is MNHEY and CDR2 is SVGAGI in the germline V gene. The CDR3 sequence is 14 residues long. V was trimmed by 4 bases and J by 0 bases, leaving 10 bases between them. For the CDR3, the DNA is TGTGCCAGCAGTTTAACCCGGGGCTCCTACGAGCAGTACTTC. As protein: CASSLTRGSYEQYF.

This clone has only a few counts. The chain recombines TRBV19 with TRBJ2-2, with D perhaps matching TRBD2 (5 bases). V was clipped by 5 bases and J by 1 base, with 17 bases between them. This CDR3 has 17 amino acids. The germline V gene has CDR1 LNHDA and CDR2 SQIVND (reference sequence). CDR3 sequence: CASSPLAGVKNTGELFF. The CDR3 DNA reads as TGTGCCAGTAGTCCCCTAGCCGGGGTCAAGAACACCGGGGAGCTGTTTTTT.

For this clone: The identical CDR3 is also encoded by other nucleotide sequences in the sample. This sequence joins TRBV7-9 and TRBJ2-3; perhaps D is TRBD1 or TRBD2 (5 bases each). V dropped 5 bases and J dropped 4 bases, with 10 bases sitting between them. Per the germline V gene, CDR1 is SEHNR and CDR2 is FQNEAQ (reference sequence). This CDR3 comprises 13 residues. In DNA, the CDR3 is TGTGCCAGCAGCCCCCGGGGCCCAGATACGCAGTATTTT. It yields the protein CASSPRGPDTQYF.

The chain employs TRBV7-8 and TRBJ2-7, with 15 bases matching TRBD2. Germline V gives CDR1 SGHVS, CDR2 FQNEAQ. Germline trimming cut 5 bases from V and 6 bases from J; bases unmatched to any gene: 5. CDR3 length equals 15 residues. CDR3 sequence reads: CASSRGLAGGSEQYF. CDR3 in DNA: TGTGCCAGCAGCCGGGGACTAGCGGGAGGTTCCGAGCAGTACTTC.

The chain joins TRBV30 to TRBJ2-7; the match to TRBD1 covers 7 bases. Germline V gene lookup returns CDR1 GTSNPN and CDR2 SVGIG (reference sequence). The CDR3 loop spans 12 amino acids. V lost 4 bases, J lost 7 bases, and 7 bases stayed unmatched. The CDR3 sequence: CAWTGQVGEQYF. CDR3 coding DNA: TGTGCCTGGACCGGACAGGTGGGGGAGCAGTACTTC.

This clone was recorded once. The rearrangement uses TRBV14 and TRBJ2-2; D remains unclear. This CDR3 comprises 13 residues. Trimming pared 5 bases from V and 6 bases from J, leaving 10 bases between. Germline V lookup: CDR1 SGHDN, CDR2 FVKESK. DNA of the CDR3: TGTGCCAGCAGCGATCGACCGGCCGGGGAGCTGTTTTTT. Protein sequence: CASSDRPAGELFF.

The chain couples TRBV27 to TRBJ2-1; 12 bases line up with TRBD2. The ends lost 5 bases at V and 7 bases at J; junction bases unmatched: 15. Germline V gene sequence: CDR1 MNHEY, CDR2 SMNVEV (reference sequence). CDR3 size: 18 residues. CDR3 DNA: TGTGCCAGCAGTAAGGCACTACCCGGACTAGCGGGGAGAAATGAGCAGTTCTTC. Its translation: CASSKALPGLAGRNEQFF.

This clone was counted once. This chain links TRBV30 with TRBJ1-4; D call uncertain. The CDR3 spans 16 residues. Looked up from germline, CDR1 is GTSNPN and CDR2 is SVGIG (reference sequence). Trimming cost V 2 bases and J 8 bases, with 21 bases left between them. DNA for the CDR3: TGTGCCTGGAGTCTAGGTTGGGGTCAGGAGGGAGAAAAACTGTTTTTT. Its translation is CAWSLGWGQEGEKLFF.

Within the sample, this clone is medium-sized. The chain recombines TRBV15 with TRBJ1-4; D is unresolved. Germline CDR1 and CDR2: LNHNV and YYDKDF (reference sequence). This CDR3 spans 15 amino acids. Trimming took 0 bases from V and 5 from J, leaving 10 bases between them. The CDR3 is CATSRDISENEKLFF. CDR3 nucleotides: TGTGCCACCAGCAGAGATATAAGCGAAAATGAAAAACTGTTTTTT.

This clone was detected a few times. The genes are TRBV15 and TRBJ2-5; D is possibly TRBD1 (6 bases). Trimming removed 1 base from V and 5 bases from J, with 11 bases in between. The length of the CDR3 is 14 residues. The V gene's germline CDR1 is LNHNV and CDR2 YYDKDF (reference sequence). The CDR3 nucleotides are TGTGCCACCAGCAGAGTGGCAGGGGTTGAGACCCAGTACTTC. It yields the protein CATSRVAGVETQYF.

V is TRBV19 and J is TRBJ2-3; 7 bases align to TRBD2. The V and J ends lost 0 bases and 4 bases, in that order; junction bases with no gene match: 1. From germline, CDR1 is LNHDA and CDR2 SQIVND (reference sequence). The CDR3 spans 14 residues. The CDR3 loop is CASSIDGLADTQYF. The CDR3, as DNA: TGTGCCAGTAGTATAGACGGACTAGCAGATACGCAGTATTTT.

The chain is built from TRBV29-1 and TRBJ1-2, with D perhaps TRBD1 (5 bases). CDR1 is SQVTM and CDR2 is ANQGSEA in the germline V gene. CDR3 size: 11 residues. The V end lost 6 bases, the J end lost 6 bases, and 11 bases lay between the germline ends. Here the CDR3 reads CSVGEGNGYTF. The CDR3 region has the DNA TGCAGCGTGGGGGAGGGGAATGGCTACACCTTC.

V and J are TRBV2 and TRBJ2-6; D is unresolved. This CDR3 is built from 16 residues. Trimming removed 6 bases from V and 1 base from J, with 13 bases in between. Germline CDR1 reads SNHLY; CDR2 reads FYNNEI. CDR3 loop: CASRHTLRSGANVLTF. CDR3 in DNA: TGTGCCAGCAGGCATACCCTAAGGTCTGGGGCCAACGTCCTGACTTTC.